This T cell receptor (beta chain) was found in a study of CD8 T cells in ankylosing spondylitis. This clonotype is labeled as medium-sized. Its antigen is unknown. TCRdb processed the 5' RACE reads anew with MiXCR; each CDR3 protein has one entry. The sample carries around 120,000 distinct CDR3 sequences, 24% recorded once. V shed 5 bases and J 13 bases; nucleotides not matched to a gene: 13. The V gene's germline CDR1 is DFQATT and CDR2 SNEGSKA (reference sequence). The CDR3 sequence is 15 residues long. Study-level results: Both synovial fluid and blood in reactive arthritis had previously been reported to carry some motif variants.

The chain employs TRBV20-1 and TRBJ2-1; 14 nucleotides line up with TRBD2. The specimen was synovial fluid, either unsorted or a sorted T cell fraction (not recorded which). The receptor comes from a male donor with ankylosing spondylitis. The CDR3 region has the DNA TGCAGTGCTCAGACCGGCCCAGGACTAGCGGGAGGACAGTTCTTC. Protein sequence: CSAQTGPGLAGGQFF.